The 14 T cell receptor beta chains presented below share a single source sample, sequenced in a study of CD8 T cells in ankylosing spondylitis. Each CDR3 protein is one row after TCRdb ran MiXCR on the 5' RACE reads. The data hold 250,000 to 350,000 distinct CDR3 sequences, with 20% observed a single time. Input material: blood, either unsorted or a sorted T cell fraction (not recorded which). The origin of the receptors is a male donor with ankylosing spondylitis or in good health (not recorded which).

The V and J genes are TRBV28 and TRBJ2-2, with 10 bases that match TRBD1. CDR1 and CDR2 (germline): MDHEN, SYDVKM. V lost 3 bases, J lost 4 bases, and 2 bases stayed unmatched. The CDR3 contains 15 residues. The CDR3 bases are TGTGCCAGCAGTTTTAGGACAGGGGGCACCGGGGAGCTGTTTTTT. Its protein is CASSFRTGGTGELFF.

Concerning this clonotype: Germline is not matched at one junction end, which may reflect a read error. The chain uses TRBV7-8 and TRBJ1-1; 11 nucleotides match TRBD1. This CDR3 spans 14 amino acids. Germline V CDR1 and CDR2: SGHVS, FQNEAQ. DNA of the CDR3: TGTGTCAGCAGCTCGGACAGGGGGCGGGTGAATGGTTTCTTT. This translates into CVSSSDRGRVNGFF.

This clonotype has at least ten counts. The chain couples TRBV12-3 or TRBV12-4 to TRBJ2-1; D gene uncertain. The CDR3 runs 14 residues. V was shortened by 3 bases and J by 9 bases, with 15 bases between the two germline ends. CDR3 protein: CASSFGRRMGEQFF. CDR3 DNA sequence: TGTGCCAGCAGTTTCGGTAGGAGAATGGGTGAGCAGTTCTTC.

The chain uses TRBV7-2 and TRBJ2-3, with 8 bases identical to TRBD2. The junction had 11 bases not matched to a gene; V was cut back by 8 bases and J by 1 base. Germline CDR1 SGHTA, CDR2 FQGNSA. The CDR3 extends over 16 amino acids. CDR3 amino acids: CASGPPGGRGTDTQYF. CDR3 bases: TGTGCCAGCGGACCACCGGGGGGGCGAGGCACAGATACGCAGTATTTT. The full variable domain, with the rest looked up from reference TRBV7-2 and TRBJ2-3, is GAGVSQSPSNKVTEKGKDVELRCDPISGHTALYWYRQSLGQGLEFLIYFQGNSAPDKSGLPSDRFSAERTGGSVSTLTIQRTQQEDSAVYLCASGPPGGRGTDTQYFGPGTRLTVL.

The chain links TRBV5-1 to TRBJ2-5; D remains ambiguous. V gave up 4 bases and J gave up 8 bases, with 15 bases separating them. CDR3 size: 13 residues. Germline V CDR1 and CDR2: SGHRS, YFSETQ. CDR3 DNA sequence: TGCGCCAGCAGCCCGATGTCGGGTTCAACCCAGTACTTC. Translated: CASSPMSGSTQYF.

The chain combines TRBV11-2 with TRBJ1-4; D unresolved. CDR1 is SGHAT, CDR2 FQNNGV, per germline. This CDR3 spans 14 amino acids. Trimming stripped 2 bases from V and 8 bases from J, with 12 bases between. The CDR3 coding sequence is TGTGCCAGCAGCTTATCCGTCGTTTGGGAAAAACTGTTTTTT. Protein product: CASSLSVVWEKLFF.

This clonotype came up many times. This chain links TRBV20-1 with TRBJ1-3; the match to TRBD1 covers 7 bases. Germline loops: CDR1 DFQATT, CDR2 SNEGSKA (reference sequence). Trimming at V came to 6 bases and at J to 0 bases, leaving 5 bases not matched to a gene. CDR3 length equals 14 residues. The CDR3 is CSAGGGLSGNTIYF. The DNA of the CDR3 is TGCAGTGCAGGGGGCGGACTCTCTGGAAACACCATATATTTT.

The chain carries TRBV7-8 and TRBJ2-7, with D unresolved. V was clipped by 5 bases and J by 1 base, with 9 bases between them. The CDR3 length is 13 residues. The germline V gene encodes CDR1 SGHVS and CDR2 FQNEAQ. Written as DNA, the CDR3 is TGTGCCAGCAGCCTGGACCGTTCCTACGAGCAGTACGTC. Its protein is CASSLDRSYEQYV.

This clonotype was recorded a few times. V gene TRBV15 combines with J gene TRBJ1-4; D unclear. Between the trimmed V and J ends, which lost 2 bases and 10 bases, there was a span of 11 bases. Germline CDR1 and CDR2: LNHNV and YYDKDF (reference sequence). The CDR3 is made up of 13 amino acids. The CDR3 loop is CATSRQMGGKLFF. In DNA form, the CDR3 reads TGTGCCACCAGCAGACAAATGGGAGGAAAACTGTTTTTT.

This chain links TRBV12-3 or TRBV12-4 with TRBJ2-1, with unresolved D. Trimming stripped 5 bases from V and 7 bases from J, with 9 bases between. The CDR3 totals 12 residues. The CDR3 loop is CASSRTANEQFF. In DNA, the CDR3 is TGTGCCAGCAGTCGGACCGCAAATGAGCAGTTCTTC.

There are many counts of this clonotype. This chain joins TRBV20-1 and TRBJ2-7, with D hard to call. CDR1 and CDR2 (germline): DFQATT, SNEGSKA (reference sequence). Trimming cost V 0 bases and J 0 bases, with 9 bases left between them. The CDR3 sequence is 14 residues long. In DNA, the CDR3 is TGCAGTGCTAGAGATCTAAGGGACTCCTACGAGCAGTACGTC. It codes for CSARDLRDSYEQYV.

The J gene is TRBJ2-5, the V gene TRBV3-1; TRBD2 is a possible D gene (6 bases). Germline values: CDR1 LGHDT, CDR2 YNNKEL (reference sequence). V gave up 4 bases and J gave up 4 bases, with 13 bases separating them. CDR3 length equals 14 residues. CDR3 nucleotides: TGTGCCAGCAGCCCCGGGACTCTCGGAGAGACCCAGTACTTC. Translating gives CASSPGTLGETQYF.

This clonotype was counted ten times or more. The rearrangement links TRBV12-3 or TRBV12-4 to TRBJ1-6; possible D gene TRBD1, 5 bases. Trimming pared 3 bases from V and 10 bases from J, leaving 16 bases between. This CDR3 is built from 15 residues. CDR3 coding DNA: TGTGCCAGCAGTTTGGCGGGGCCCCTGAACTCACCCCTCCACTTT. It translates to CASSLAGPLNSPLHF.

This clonotype was observed a handful of times. The V gene is TRBV12-3 or TRBV12-4, the J gene TRBJ1-1, with TRBD1 identical over 7 bases. This CDR3 has 15 amino acids. J gave up 1 base and V 7 bases, and 9 bases lay outside the gene matches. CDR3 protein: CASTPTGARNTEAFF. The CDR3 DNA follows: TGTGCCAGCACCCCAACAGGGGCCCGGAACACTGAAGCTTTCTTT.